This entry describes one TCR beta chain. Some clones are missing from TCRdb's copy, which holds only in-frame ones; the method was immunoSEQ multiplex PCR. Of 350,000 or so clones in the sample, approximately 86% were seen once. This specimen belongs to a study of blood T cell repertoires in COVID-19. At the level of the study: Acute and convalescent COVID-19 samples came from the United States, Italy and Spain.

Participants had their cohort set by participant-reported clinical history. This TCR came from a middle-aged woman with acute COVID-19. Sequencing used PBMCs or T cells enriched from blood (not recorded which).

Here the CDR3 DNA reads TGTGCCAGCGGGACAGGGGGGAACACTGAAGCTTTCTTT. Translated, it gives CASGTGGNTEAFF. The gene calls are TRBV28 and TRBJ1-1, with TRBD1 identical over 11 bases. The length of the CDR3 is 13 residues. CDR1 and CDR2 from the germline V gene are MDHEN and SYDVKM. V gave up 8 bases and J gave up 1 base; unmatched junction bases: 0.